This TCR beta chain came from a study of T cells in pancreatic ductal adenocarcinoma (dated by TCRdb to 2016 to 2017). Concerning the study at large: Surgically resected pancreatic ductal adenocarcinoma specimens were analyzed for the quantity, spatial distribution, and characteristics of both suppressive cells and tumor-infiltrating CD8+ T cells, an effort aimed at clarifying the adaptive T-cell response occurring naturally. Summary of the overall study and its limitations: Blood samples had more total productive templates and 7 to 10-fold more unique clonotypes than tumor samples. Because tumors are enriched in CD45RO+ effector T cells rather than naive T cells, which biases toward lower diversity, comparisons of clonality between tumor and blood may be biased. Since most pancreatic cancer patients present with inoperable disease, the resected cohort was skewed toward the minority of patients who had early-stage disease. T-cell clonality did not differ significantly between tumor and blood, with mean clonality around 0.1 in tumors and less than 0.08 in blood.

TCR beta CDR3 regions were amplified from genomic DNA using the immunoSEQ hsTCRB kit. An Illumina HiSeq system was used to carry out high-throughput TRB CDR3 sequencing. As for how the authors treated the data: The immunoSEQ software was used to analyze sequencing reads, and nonproductive sequences containing premature stops or frame-shifts were removed. Clonality of the repertoire was calculated as one minus Shannon entropy normalized by log2 of the number of unique productive sequences. TCRdb obtained this table from immuneACCESS and retained in-frame rearrangements with V and J assigned. These tables miss some clones; where compared with another copy, unresolved V genes account for less than half of the shortfall, and the remainder is unexplained. That table gives V, J and clone size, and the DNA gave D and trimming. A total of around 94,000 clones appear in this sample, about 96% of them only once. The ten top clones hold 3.1% of the sample.

Unmatched junction bases come to 7, with V trimmed by 3 bases and J by 0 bases. The CDR3 spans 17 residues, from the cysteine through the phenylalanine. Here the CDR3 DNA is all that survives: 51 bases in frame from base 1. CDR1 GTSNPN and CDR2 SVGIG are derived from the germline V gene (reference sequence). Selected pancreatic ductal adenocarcinoma patients had undergone surgery without neoadjuvant therapy. Peripheral blood was collected in heparin tubes, and PBMCs were then isolated from the blood with a histopaque density gradient and cryopreserved in about 9.7% DMSO. Using the DNeasy Blood and Tissue Kit along with Proteinase K and RNase treatment, genomic DNA was extracted from more than 5 PBMC specimens and 9 or 10 flash-frozen tumor specimens. Of note for this clone: Its binding antigen is unknown. Base quality data are lacking; no much larger clone is found one base away.

The chain links TRBV30 with TRBJ1-3; 11 nucleotides in the junction match TRBD1. This clonotype was sampled from a human donor with pancreatic ductal adenocarcinoma. The specimen sequenced was PBMCs. The nucleotides are TGTGCCTGGAGGCCAGGACAGGGGGCCTTCTCTGGAAACACCATATATTTT. Its amino acids are CAWRPGQGAFSGNTIYF.